These 20 T cell receptor beta chains were all obtained from the same sample, sequenced in a study of T cell responses to AZD1222 COVID-19 vaccine. Sequencing used immunoSEQ multiplex PCR; TCRdb keeps in-frame clones, though not all of them. The repertoire holds approximately 150,000 clones, with 90% to 95% as singletons. The sequences come from peripheral blood, collected on day 0 of AZD1222 vaccination. All receptors derive from an adult in good health.

The CDR3, as DNA: TGTGCCAGCAGCCAAAGCACAGAGTATGGCTACACCTTC. Protein product: CASSQSTEYGYTF. The chain links TRBV16 to TRBJ1-2; D unclear. The CDR3 is made up of 13 amino acids. Trimming pared 2 bases from V and 5 bases from J, leaving 9 bases between. Germline V gives CDR1 KGHSY, CDR2 FQNENV.

This chain uses TRBV7-2 with TRBJ2-5; 8 bases agree with TRBD2. CDR1 is SGHTA, CDR2 FQGNSA, per germline. The CDR3 sequence is 15 residues long. V trimming: 5 bases; J trimming: 5 bases; junction bases outside the gene matches: 10. DNA of the CDR3: TGTGCCAGCAGCCCCTACGCGGGGGGCGGGGAGACCCAGTACTTC. This sequence encodes CASSPYAGGGETQYF.

This clone was picked up a small number of times. This chain links TRBV5-1 with TRBJ2-7; the D is unclear. The V gene's germline CDR1 is SGHRS and CDR2 YFSETQ. The CDR3 totals 12 residues. Trimming stripped 5 bases from V and 2 bases from J, with 8 bases between. The CDR3 loop reads CASSGATYEQYF. The DNA of the CDR3 is TGCGCCAGCAGTGGAGCGACCTACGAGCAGTACTTC.

The chain employs TRBV3-1 (or the pseudogene TRBV3-2) and TRBJ2-3; 10 positions match TRBD1. V dropped 5 bases and J dropped 1; count of bases not matched to a gene: 3. CDR3 length equals 15 residues. CDR1 is LGHDT and CDR2 is YNNKEL in the germline V gene (reference sequence). DNA of the CDR3: TGTGCCAGCAGCTTAGGACAGGGGGGCACAGATACGCAGTATTTT. Translated: CASSLGQGGTDTQYF.

The chain uses TRBV19 and TRBJ2-3; 11 bases are a match to TRBD1. The CDR3 length is 16 residues. The V gene's germline CDR1 is LNHDA and CDR2 SQIVND (reference sequence). With 3 bases clipped from V and 4 bases from J, the junction kept 6 bases outside the gene matches. The CDR3: CASSMRPGQGADTQYF. The CDR3 DNA is TGTGCCAGTAGTATGCGGCCGGGACAGGGGGCAGATACGCAGTATTTT. Based on the CDR3 plus reference TRBV19 and TRBJ2-3, the full variable domain is DGGITQSPKYLFRKEGQNVTLSCEQNLNHDAMYWYRQDPGQGLRLIYYSQIVNDFQKGDIAEGYSVSREKKESFPLTVTSAQKNPTAFYLCASSMRPGQGADTQYFGPGTRLTVL.

The chain couples TRBV10-3 to TRBJ1-1, with D uncertain. Trimming removed 0 bases at V and 6 bases at J, with 8 bases between. Germline-derived CDR1 and CDR2 are ENHRY and SYGVKD. The CDR3 loop spans 13 amino acids. CDR3: CAISESYGPEAFF. The CDR3 DNA reads TGTGCCATCAGTGAGTCGTACGGTCCTGAAGCTTTCTTT.

The rearrangement links TRBV6-6 to TRBJ1-1; D is unresolved. This CDR3 contains 15 residues. The V end was cut by 8 bases, the J end by 0 bases, with 16 bases between. Germline CDR1 and CDR2: MNHNY and SVGAGI (reference sequence). The CDR3: CASALSAPLNTEAFF. The CDR3 DNA reads as TGTGCCAGCGCGCTAAGCGCCCCATTGAACACTGAAGCTTTCTTT.

The chain carries TRBV11-2 and TRBJ2-7; either TRBD1 or TRBD2 may supply D (5 bases each). The V end was cut by 4 bases, the J end by 3 bases, with 16 bases between. Germline CDR1 and CDR2: SGHAT and FQNNGV. This CDR3 contains 15 residues. The CDR3 DNA reads as TGTGCCAGCAGCTCTGGGTTTCTGGGGGACTACGAGCAGTACTTC. Its protein is CASSSGFLGDYEQYF.

The rearrangement uses TRBV19 and TRBJ1-5; D ambiguous. The CDR3 spans 13 residues. Between the trimmed V and J ends, which lost 2 bases and 4 bases, there was a span of 6 bases. In germline, CDR1 is LNHDA, CDR2 SQIVND (reference sequence). The CDR3 protein is CASSISGNQPQHF. The CDR3 nucleotides read TGTGCCAGTAGTATATCGGGTAATCAGCCCCAGCATTTT.

The genes are TRBV6-6 and TRBJ1-5; no definite D call. Trimming removed 4 bases at V and 6 bases at J, with 7 bases between. The CDR3 totals 12 residues. Germline V CDR1 and CDR2: MNHNY, SVGAGI (reference sequence). CDR3 sequence: CASSWEGQPQHF. The CDR3 nucleotides read TGTGCCAGCAGTTGGGAAGGTCAGCCCCAGCATTTT.

The chain uses TRBV6-2 or TRBV6-3 and TRBJ2-5, with 8 positions matching TRBD1. Trimming cost V 5 bases and J 4 bases; bases outside gene matches: 6. Germline CDR1 reads MNHEY; CDR2 reads SVGEGT. The CDR3 length is 14 residues. DNA for the CDR3: TGTGCCAGCAGTGGACGGACAGGGAGAGAGACCCAGTACTTC. It translates to CASSGRTGRETQYF.

This chain joins TRBV27 and TRBJ2-3, with D perhaps TRBD2 (6 bases). V was pared by 5 bases and J by 1 base, with 10 bases between. The CDR3 is 14 amino acids. Per the germline V gene, CDR1 is MNHEY and CDR2 is SMNVEV (reference sequence). CDR3 in amino acids: CASSPGLGTDTQYF. The CDR3 DNA sequence: TGTGCCAGCAGTCCGGGACTCGGCACAGATACGCAGTATTTT.

The chain combines TRBV25-1 with TRBJ2-5, with D perhaps given as TRBD1 or TRBD2 (5 bases each). Trimming pared 1 base from V and 7 bases from J, leaving 13 bases between. This CDR3 has 14 amino acids. CDR1 and CDR2 from the germline V gene are MGHDK and SYGVNS. The CDR3 region is CASSELSGPGTQYF. The CDR3 DNA reads TGTGCCAGCAGTGAATTGTCGGGGCCCGGGACCCAGTACTTC.

The chain carries TRBV28 and TRBJ1-2, with D unclear. Germline V lookup: CDR1 MDHEN, CDR2 SYDVKM. The ends were cut back, 2 bases at V and 2 bases at J, with 6 bases in the middle. The CDR3 has 13 residues. The CDR3 sequence is CASSLVGNYGYTF. As DNA, the CDR3 is TGTGCCAGCAGTTTAGTAGGGAACTATGGCTACACCTTC.

The sample holds one count of this clone. The CDR3 protein is CASSPSGDTEAFF. The CDR3 DNA sequence: TGTGCCAGCTCACCTTCAGGGGATACTGAAGCTTTCTTT. The chain uses TRBV18 and TRBJ1-1; possibly TRBD1 for D (6 bases). Germline CDR1 and CDR2: KGHSH and LQKENI. V shed 3 bases and J shed 5 bases, with 10 bases lying between them. The CDR3 contains 13 residues.

This sequence joins TRBV7-9 and TRBJ2-2; D is unclear. This CDR3 comprises 15 residues. V was cut by 7 bases and J by 1 base, with 13 bases left in between. The germline gives CDR1 SEHNR, CDR2 FQNEAQ (reference sequence). CDR3 DNA: TGTGCCAGCAACCCCCCTTTATGGAACACCGGGGAGCTGTTTTTT. Its translation is CASNPPLWNTGELFF.

The chain carries TRBV2 and TRBJ2-2; 12 bases are a match to TRBD1. Germline CDR1 SNHLY, CDR2 FYNNEI. There are 14 residues in the CDR3. V dropped 6 bases and J dropped 10; count of bases not matched to a gene: 6. This chain's CDR3 is CASRPGTGGLELFF. As DNA, the CDR3 is TGTGCCAGCAGACCCGGGACAGGGGGCTTGGAGCTGTTTTTT.

The rearrangement joins TRBV19 to TRBJ1-2; D possibly corresponds to TRBD1 (6 bases). This CDR3 comprises 15 residues. The V end lost 4 bases, the J end lost 0 bases, and 12 bases lay between the germline ends. CDR1 is LNHDA and CDR2 is SQIVND in the germline V gene (reference sequence). CDR3: CASSRQVTSNYGYTF. In DNA, the CDR3 is TGTGCCAGTAGTAGACAGGTTACTTCTAACTATGGCTACACCTTC.

The chain recombines TRBV27 with TRBJ1-2, with D unresolved. The V gene's germline CDR1 is MNHEY and CDR2 SMNVEV (reference sequence). The V and J ends lost 3 bases and 9 bases respectively, with 11 bases between them. This CDR3 region has 12 residues. The DNA for the CDR3 is TGTGCCAGCAGTTTGAAGGGTAGTAGCTACACCTTC. Its translation is CASSLKGSSYTF.

The chain carries TRBV18 and TRBJ2-5; the D call may be TRBD1 or TRBD2 (5 bases each). V was clipped by 0 bases and J by 3 bases, with 14 bases between them. CDR1 is KGHSH and CDR2 is LQKENI in the germline V gene. The CDR3 runs 16 residues. The CDR3 loop is CASSPPSQGVEETQYF. In DNA form, the CDR3 reads TGTGCCAGCTCACCACCATCCCAGGGAGTGGAAGAGACCCAGTACTTC.